The source of this T cell receptor beta chain is a study of blood T cell repertoires in COVID-19 (dated by TCRdb to about 2020). About the study as a whole: Samples from collaborators originated in the United States, Italy and Spain and spanned both the acute and convalescent phases of COVID-19. The dataset comprised deeply sampled blood TCRbeta repertoires from subjects exposed to, actively infected with, or recovered from COVID-19. Samples came from the ongoing ImmuneRACE study (first 160 participants) plus 1,254 subjects from 6 global collaborators. A freely available public database, intended as a resource for researchers studying the immune response to SARS-CoV-2, is where the repertoires were released. Where available, HLA class I and class II types were taken from metadata supplied by the sample provider and were not determined by assay-based typing. The sample metadata nearly always contained a de-identified subject ID, COVID-19 status, age in years and sex. The prospective study material was composed of cDNA or gDNA derived from T cells, B-cell-depleted T cells, or PBMCs.

About this clone: What antigen it recognizes has not been identified. No much larger clone is present one base from it, and per-base qualities are unavailable.

The immunoSEQ Assay, a bias-controlled multiplex PCR, was used to amplify TCRbeta CDR3 regions from genomic DNA. The paper's processing steps were these. The number of nucleated cells in each sample was estimated by amplification of reference gene primers within the assay. To quantify the absolute abundance of each unique TCRbeta CDR3 rearrangement, sequence reads were collapsed and filtered. For each sample, productive Simpson clonality was calculated by taking the square root of Simpson's diversity index across productive rearrangements. TCRdb took this table from immuneACCESS and kept in-frame rearrangements with V and J called. Such tables lack part of the clones; where checked against another copy, unresolved V genes explain under half of the gap, and the rest is unexplained. D and trimming were read from the DNA, whereas the V and J calls and clone size are those reported in that table. This sample gives about 250,000 clones in total; 80% to 95% of them show up just once. The ten largest clones add up to 1.5% to 2% of the sample.

The paper's findings and limits, for the study overall: Clinical and demographic metadata were provided uncurated, with the amount varying by source and participant.

The germline V end is reduced by 4 bases and the J end by 0 bases; junction bases left unmatched: 0. According to the germline V gene, CDR1 reads SGHAT and CDR2 reads FQNNGV. The CDR3 numbers 14 residues from cysteine through phenylalanine. Only the CDR3 DNA stays, 42 bases, in frame from base 1. In the prospective study, participants were roughly 18 to 89 years old, resided in approximately 25 geographic areas of the United States, and were enrolled through a virtual design. In the prospective study, participants were assigned to cohorts based on the clinical history participants reported in a screening survey and a study questionnaire. Recovered participants in ImmuneRACE Cohort 3 were defined by two consecutive negative NP/OP PCR tests, clearance by a healthcare professional, or resolution of symptoms. Mobile phlebotomists in the prospective study collected whole blood, serum and a nasopharyngeal or oropharyngeal swab from every participant. Over a roughly two-month period, participants in the prospective study had the option of providing additional blood draws and questionnaires. Before DNA extraction, blood samples from the prospective study were shipped at room temperature or frozen.

The specimen was PBMCs or T cells enriched from blood (not recorded which). The sequence was collected from a young woman who had recovered from COVID-19. The V gene is TRBV11-2 and the J gene is TRBJ2-3; 8 bases in the middle match TRBD1. The base sequence is TGTGCCAGCAGCTACAGGGGGAGCACAGATACGCAGTATTTT. Translation gives CASSYRGSTDTQYF.